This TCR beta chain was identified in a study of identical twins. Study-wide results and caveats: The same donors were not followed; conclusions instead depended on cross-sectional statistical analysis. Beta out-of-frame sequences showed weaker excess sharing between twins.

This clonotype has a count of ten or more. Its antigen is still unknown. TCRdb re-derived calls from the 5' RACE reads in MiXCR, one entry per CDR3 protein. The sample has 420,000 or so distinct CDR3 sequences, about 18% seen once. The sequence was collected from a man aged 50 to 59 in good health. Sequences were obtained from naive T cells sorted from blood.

The CDR3 here is CASSLSHRETQYF. The CDR3 DNA sequence: TGTGCCAGCAGCCTAAGTCATCGAGAGACCCAGTACTTC. This rearrangement joins TRBV3-1 to TRBJ2-5; no clear D. Trimming stripped 4 bases from V and 4 bases from J, with 10 bases between. The germline gives CDR1 LGHDT, CDR2 YNNKEL (reference sequence). The CDR3 sequence is 13 residues long.